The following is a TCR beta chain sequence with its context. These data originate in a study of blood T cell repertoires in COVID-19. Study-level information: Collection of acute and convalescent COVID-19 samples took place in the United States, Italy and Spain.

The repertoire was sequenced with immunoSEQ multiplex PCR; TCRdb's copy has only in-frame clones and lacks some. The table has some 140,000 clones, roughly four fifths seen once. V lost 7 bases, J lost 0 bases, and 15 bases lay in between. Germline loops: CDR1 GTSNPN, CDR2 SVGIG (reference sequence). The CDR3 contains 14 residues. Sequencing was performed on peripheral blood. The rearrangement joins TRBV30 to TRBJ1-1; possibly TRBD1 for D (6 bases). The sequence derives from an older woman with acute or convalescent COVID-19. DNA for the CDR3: TGTGCCTCCGGGACATGGGCCATGAACACTGAAGCTTTCTTT. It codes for CASGTWAMNTEAFF.